This paragraph reports one TCR beta chain. These data belong to a study of blood T cells in healthy people across ages. For the second PCR, which ran for roughly 6 to 11 cycles, a sample-barcoded 5' primer and a J-beta primer mix were used. TCRdb reprocessed the 5' RACE reads with MiXCR, giving one entry per CDR3 protein. Of about a million distinct CDR3 sequences in the sample, roughly half were seen once. Donors were healthy Caucasian individuals from Russia aged about 6 to 90. Each donor's blood draw was 7.5 to 10 milliliters of peripheral blood. The source material was blood. The source is a woman aged 55 to 70 in good health.

The CDR3 here is CSSYSGRAYEQYF. As DNA, the CDR3 is TGCAGTTCCTATAGCGGGAGGGCCTACGAGCAGTACTTC. This sequence joins TRBV20-1 and TRBJ2-7; 11 bases align to TRBD2. CDR1 and CDR2 from the germline V gene are DFQATT and SNEGSKA (reference sequence). The CDR3 loop spans 13 amino acids. With V trimmed by 8 bases and J by 2 bases, 5 bases remained unmatched.